This T cell receptor beta chain stems from a study of blood T cell repertoires in COVID-19. Across the study: The United States, Italy and Spain were the sources of the acute and convalescent COVID-19 samples.

This clone came up a few times. Assay: immunoSEQ multiplex PCR; the TCRdb copy retains only in-frame clones and omits some. The table shows more than 110,000 clones, with 80% to 90% occurring only once. Germline-derived CDR1 and CDR2 are SGHAT and FQNNGV. With 1 base removed from V and 1 base from J, the gap between germline ends came to 8 bases. The CDR3 is 14 residues long. What was sequenced was peripheral blood. This receptor was taken from a man in his sixties with active or convalescent COVID-19. The chain carries TRBV11-2 and TRBJ2-7; D is perhaps TRBD1 (5 bases). Here the CDR3 reads CASSLVQGSYEQYF. DNA of the CDR3: TGTGCCAGCAGCTTAGTGCAGGGTTCCTACGAGCAGTACTTC.